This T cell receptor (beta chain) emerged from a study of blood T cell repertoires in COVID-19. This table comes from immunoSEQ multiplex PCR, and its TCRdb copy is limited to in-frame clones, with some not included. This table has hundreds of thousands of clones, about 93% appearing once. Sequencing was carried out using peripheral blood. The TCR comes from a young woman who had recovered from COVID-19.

The CDR3 nucleotides are TGTGCCAGCAGCTCTAGCGGGTCGAGAACTTACAATGAGCAGTTCTTC. Translating it yields CASSSSGSRTYNEQFF. This rearrangement joins TRBV9 to TRBJ2-1; the match to TRBD2 covers 8 bases. CDR1 SGDLS and CDR2 YYNGEE come from the germline V gene. The CDR3 is 16 residues long. The V segment lost 4 bases and the J segment 4 bases; nucleotides outside the gene matches: 10.